This record covers a single T cell receptor beta chain. There is no known antigen for this receptor. Per-nucleotide qualities are absent, and no much larger clonotype sits a single base away. Any patient with an uncontrolled infection, another autoimmune disease, pregnancy or lactation was excluded. Diagnoses were based on clinical symptoms, serum thyroxine and TRAb, thyroid ultrasound and orbital computed tomography. Total RNA was extracted with Trizol reagent, and quality was checked on an Agilent 2100 Bioanalyzer. The TCR beta CDR3 regions were amplified from RNA transcripts. For the first round of RT-PCR on the TCR CDR3, the HTBI primer set was used together with the Qiagen OneStep RT-PCR kit. Libraries were constructed in a second round of multiplex PCR, after which size selection and purification were carried out. Libraries were sequenced paired-end with 100 bp reads on an Illumina HiSeq2000. The authors' pipeline ran thus. SOAPnuke was used to process the raw data, with reads discarded if the reads contained adapters or uncalled bases, had a mean Phred below 15, or lacked an exact constant-primer or identifier match. High-quality paired reads were merged with COPE v1.2.5, and unique nucleotide sequences were defined as clonotypes. Clonotypes were aligned to IMGT TRBV, TRBD and TRBJ reference segments using MiTCR v1.1. The analysis was restricted to V-J combinations with a frequency above 0.0001, which together covered approximately 99% of the repertoires. A TCS score was defined as the ratio between F50 (clonal expansion) and ExV (chaos), using BLOSUM62-based TCRdist between CDR3 peptides within each V-J. Welch's t-statistics and random forest reduced fewer than 550 V-J features to fewer than 15, which were used in a naive Bayes classifier (R e1071). Thyroid-blood repertoire similarity was quantified with the Morisita-Horn index. TCRdb cleaned the public reads at Q25 with fastp, built clones with MiXCR and kept in-frame beta chains. Rows with one shared CDR3 protein collapse into an entry with the most common genes and DNA. The V and J calls follow TCRdb's processing rather than the paper's. This sample comprises 480,000 or so distinct CDR3 sequences, over 45% of them detected only once. About 45% of the sample is held by the ten biggest clonotypes.

The data belong to a study of T cells in Graves' hyperthyroidism and ophthalmopathy (dated by TCRdb to the late 2010s). For the study in its entirety: To identify distinguishing TCR V-J signatures, a discovery cohort of 100 or so patients was used, comprising some 45 with Graves' ophthalmopathy and 57 with stable Graves' hyperthyroidism. Once sampling was done, hyperthyroidism patients were given methimazole at a starting dose of 30 mg daily, whereas ophthalmopathy patients were given high-dose intravenous methylprednisolone. Prospective prediction of ophthalmopathy was tested in an independent validation cohort consisting of under 20 hyperthyroidism patients and some 16 patients who later progressed to ophthalmopathy. In addition, the study compared T-cell repertoires in thyroid tissue and in blood from several Graves' hyperthyroidism patients. TCR Vbeta CDR3 sequencing of 130 to 150 peripheral blood samples (roughly 41 ophthalmopathy, 75 hyperthyroidism and approximately 17 progressor patients) is reported in the paper. The roughly 94 discovery patients were randomly divided into training and test sets at a 7:3 ratio. The paper as a whole reports these results and caveats: In validation, the model predicted progression to ophthalmopathy with about 71% sensitivity and less than 75% specificity, a median of 6.5 months before onset. Blood samples also contained most of the expanded thyroid clonotypes (frequency above 0.001), which suggests that blood repertoires may reflect thyroid immune responses. In cross-validation, a model built on a 13 V-J signature told ophthalmopathy apart from stable hyperthyroidism with roughly 87% sensitivity and 81% to 82% specificity, and in testing the same model reached 80%/75%. No statistical method was used to set the sample size in advance, and investigators knew the group allocation.

Cut back by 7 bases and 8 bases, the V and J ends lie 15 bases apart. The CDR3 starts with the cysteine, ends with the phenylalanine, and has 13 residues. Only the CDR3 portion is preserved as DNA: 39 bases, with reading frame beginning at the first base. CDR1 and CDR2, looked up from the germline V gene, are SGHRS and YFSETQ. Specimen: peripheral blood or thyroid tissue (not recorded which). This TCR came from an adult woman with Graves' disease, either hyperthyroidism or ophthalmopathy (not recorded which). The chain is assembled from TRBV5-1 and TRBJ2-2, and possibly TRBD2, on 6 matching bases. Here the CDR3 is given as CASGRTTGGELFF. In nucleotide form, the sequence is TGCGCCAGCGGGCGGACTACAGGAGGGGAGCTGTTTTTT.